This T cell receptor (beta chain) stems from a study of identical twins. Study findings and constraints: Out-of-frame TCR alpha sharing in monozygotic twins exceeded recombination model predictions.

Trimming at V came to 11 bases and at J to 2 bases, leaving 9 bases not matched to a gene. The V gene's germline CDR1 is SGHVS and CDR2 FQNEAQ. The CDR3 sequence is 14 residues long. TCRdb reanalysed the 5' RACE reads using MiXCR and keeps one entry per CDR3 protein. The profile shows hundreds of thousands of distinct CDR3 sequences, 5.5% to 6.5% of them singletons. This clonotype was seen ten or more times. Its matching antigen is unknown. The TCR comes from a man aged 18 to 35 in good health. The sequencing sample was made of naive T cells sorted from blood. V and J are TRBV7-8 and TRBJ2-3, with TRBD2 matching 8 bases. DNA for the CDR3: TGTGCCGGGAGGCTAGCGGGCCCCACAGATACGCAGTATTTT. Translation gives CAGRLAGPTDTQYF.